This T cell receptor beta chain emerged from a study of tumor and adjacent non-tumor tissue in lung cancer. This clonotype was seen ten or more times. The antigen remains unidentified. No cell sorting was done before RNA was extracted from the tissue. Between August and November 2014, newly diagnosed, chemotherapy-naive lung cancer patients underwent thoracic surgery in China. V shed 4 bases and J shed 4 bases, with 12 bases lying between them. The length of the CDR3 is 14 residues. Germline V gene sequence: CDR1 WSHSY, CDR2 SAAADI. The library came from three nested PCR rounds adapted from ARM-PCR protocols. TCRdb reanalysed the multiplex PCR reads using MiXCR and keeps one entry per CDR3 protein. The data contain more than 120,000 distinct CDR3 sequences, around 66% of them singletons. Findings and limits, study-wide: Significantly higher TCR diversity was found in tumor than normal lung.

The rearrangement joins TRBV10-2 to TRBJ2-3; perhaps TRBD1 as D (6 bases). The TCR sequence derives from a man aged 60 to 75 with small cell lung cancer. Sequencing was carried out using lung tumor tissue. For the CDR3, the DNA is TGCGCCAGCAGTGTTACAGGGCCTTCAGATACGCAGTATTTT. It translates to CASSVTGPSDTQYF.